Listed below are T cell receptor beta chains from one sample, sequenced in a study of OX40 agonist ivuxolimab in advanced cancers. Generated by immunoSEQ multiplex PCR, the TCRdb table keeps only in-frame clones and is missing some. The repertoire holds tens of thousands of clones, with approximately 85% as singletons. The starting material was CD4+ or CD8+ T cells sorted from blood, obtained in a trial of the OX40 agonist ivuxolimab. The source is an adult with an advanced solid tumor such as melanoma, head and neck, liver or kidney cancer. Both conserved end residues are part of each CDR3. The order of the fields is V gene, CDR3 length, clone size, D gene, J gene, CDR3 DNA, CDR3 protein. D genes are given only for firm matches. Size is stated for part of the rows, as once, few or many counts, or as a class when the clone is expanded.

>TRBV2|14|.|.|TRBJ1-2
TGTGCCAGCAGTGTTCGGACCACCGTCGAAGGCTACACCTTC
CASSVRTTVEGYTF
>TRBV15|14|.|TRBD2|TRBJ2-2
TGTGCCACCAGGGCTAGCGGTAACACCGGGGAGCTGTTTTTT
CATRASGNTGELFF
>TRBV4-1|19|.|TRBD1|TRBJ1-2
TGCGCCAGCAGCCAGACAGAGCTACCGGGACAGGGGGCGGACTATGGCTACACCTTC
CASSQTELPGQGADYGYTF
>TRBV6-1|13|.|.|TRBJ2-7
TGTGCCAGCAGGGCCGGGACGGCATACGAGCAGTACTTC
CASRAGTAYEQYF
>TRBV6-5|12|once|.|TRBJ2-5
TGTGCCAGCATCTCACAGGAAGAGACCCAGTACTTC
CASISQEETQYF
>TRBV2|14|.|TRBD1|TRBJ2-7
TGTGCCAGCAGTCGACAGGGGGCAAACTACGAGCAGTACTTC
CASSRQGANYEQYF
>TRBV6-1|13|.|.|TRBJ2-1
TGTGCCAGCAGTGAAGAGCGGCTTTCGGGGCAGTTCTTC
CASSEERLSGQFF
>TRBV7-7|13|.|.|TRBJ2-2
TGTGCTAGCAGCCCCAGGGTAGCCGGGGAGCTGTTTTTT
CASSPRVAGELFF
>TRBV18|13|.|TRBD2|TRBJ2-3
TGTGCCAGCTCACTTCGGGGGGCAGATACGCAGTATTTT
CASSLRGADTQYF
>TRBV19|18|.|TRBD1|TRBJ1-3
TGTGCCAGTAGGGGGAGTGGACAGGGAAAGTTAGCTGGAAACACCATATATTTT
CASRGSGQGKLAGNTIYF
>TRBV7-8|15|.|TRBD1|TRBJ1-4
TGTGCCAGCAGCCCAACAACAGGGGGCAATGAAAAACTGTTTTTT
CASSPTTGGNEKLFF
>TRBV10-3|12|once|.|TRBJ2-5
TGTGCCATCAGTGCTTTCCAAGAGACCCAGTACTTC
CAISAFQETQYF
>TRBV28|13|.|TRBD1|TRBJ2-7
TGTGCCAGCGTGTCACAGGGGGCCTACGAGCAGTACTTC
CASVSQGAYEQYF
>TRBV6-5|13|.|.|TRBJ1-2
TGTGCCAGCCGCCCCACCACTAACTATGGCTACACCTTC
CASRPTTNYGYTF
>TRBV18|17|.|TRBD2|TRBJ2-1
TGTGCCAGCTCACCACCTCCAGGGACTAACGCCTACAATGAGCAGTTCTTC
CASSPPPGTNAYNEQFF
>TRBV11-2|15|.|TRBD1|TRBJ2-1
TGTGCCAGCAGACCCGGGACAGGGGAGTTCGATGAGCAGTTCTTC
CASRPGTGEFDEQFF
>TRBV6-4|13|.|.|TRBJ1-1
TGTGCCAGCAGCCCTCCGGTACGCACTGAAGCTTTCTTT
CASSPPVRTEAFF
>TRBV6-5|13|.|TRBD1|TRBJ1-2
TGTGCCAGCAGCCCCGACAGGGACTATGGCTACACCTTC
CASSPDRDYGYTF
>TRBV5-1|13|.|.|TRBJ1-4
TGCGCCAGCAGCTACTCACAGACTGAAAAACTGTTTTTT
CASSYSQTEKLFF
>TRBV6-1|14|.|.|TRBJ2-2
TGTGCCAGCCTTCGGGCGGAACTCGCCGGGGAGCTGTTTTTT
CASLRAELAGELFF
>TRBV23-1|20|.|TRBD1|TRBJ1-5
TGCGCCAGCAGGCCTGAAGAGCTAACAGGGGATAATGGGAGCAATCAGCCCCAGCATTTT
CASRPEELTGDNGSNQPQHF
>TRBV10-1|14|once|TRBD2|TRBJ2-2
TGCGCCAGCAGTGGGCAGGGAGGGGCCGGGGAGCTGTTTTTT
CASSGQGGAGELFF
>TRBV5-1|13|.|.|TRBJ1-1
TGCGCCAGCAGCTTGCAGGGGAACACTGAAGCTTTCTTT
CASSLQGNTEAFF
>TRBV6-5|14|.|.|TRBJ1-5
TGTGCCAGCAGTTACGCCGCTAACAATCAGCCCCAGCATTTT
CASSYAANNQPQHF
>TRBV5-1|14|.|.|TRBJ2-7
TGCGCCAGCAGGACGGAGGGAGCCTCCTACGAGCAGTACTTC
CASRTEGASYEQYF